The 24 T cell receptor beta chains below all came from one sample that was sequenced in a study of cytomegalovirus exposure and HLA in healthy donors. PCR primers comprised 60 Vbeta and 13 Jbeta primers. The data were produced by immunoSEQ multiplex PCR, yet TCRdb's version contains in-frame clones alone and is incomplete. The data contain around 140,000 clones, approximately 77% of them singletons. Specimen: PBMCs. The receptors were gathered from a woman aged 35 to 49 in good health and CMV-seronegative.

The rearrangement uses TRBV5-1 and TRBJ2-5; 7 bases map to TRBD1. This CDR3 is 14 amino acids long. The J segment lost 1 base and the V segment lost 3 bases, leaving 3 bases of the junction unmatched. Germline V gene data show CDR1 as SGHRS and CDR2 as YFSETQ. The CDR3 nucleotides read TGCGCCAGCAGCTCGGGACAGCTCCAAGAGACCCAGTACTTC. Its protein is CASSSGQLQETQYF.

The gene calls are TRBV5-4 and TRBJ2-5; TRBD2 aligns across 11 bases. This CDR3 spans 16 amino acids. Germline V gives CDR1 SGHNT, CDR2 YYREEE (reference sequence). J gave up 1 base and V 0 bases, and 2 bases lay outside the gene matches. CDR3 DNA sequence: TGTGCCAGCAGCTTGGGGCTAGCGGGGGGCCAAGAGACCCAGTACTTC. Its translation is CASSLGLAGGQETQYF.

Only a few counts were recorded for this clone. V gene TRBV28 combines with J gene TRBJ2-5, with D perhaps TRBD2 (7 bases). Matching the DNA end better, TRBJ2-7 makes the J call doubtful. Germline loops: CDR1 MDHEN, CDR2 SYDVKM. The CDR3 consists of 15 residues. The CDR3 reads CASSRGGGGRYEQYF. For the CDR3, the DNA is TGTGCCAGCAGTCGCGGAGGGGGGGGGCGGTACGAGCAGTACTTC.

This clone was seen only once. The rearrangement links TRBV28 to TRBJ2-5; TRBD2 aligns across 9 bases. Looked up from germline, CDR1 is MDHEN and CDR2 is SYDVKM. The V and J ends lost 4 bases and 3 bases, in that order; junction bases with no gene match: 3. There are 14 residues in the CDR3. In nucleotides, the CDR3 is TGTGCCAGCAGTTCCTTAGCGGGGGAAGAGACCCAGTACTTC. Protein sequence: CASSSLAGEETQYF. Full variable domain (missing parts from reference TRBV28 and TRBJ2-5): DVKVTQSSRYLVKRTGEKVFLECVQDMDHENMFWYRQDPGLGLRLIYFSYDVKMKEKGDIPEGYSVSREKKERFSLILESASTNQTSMYLCASSSLAGEETQYFGPGTRLLVL.

The chain employs TRBV7-9 and TRBJ2-7; D is ambiguous. The CDR3 spans 13 residues. Germline CDR1 reads SEHNR; CDR2 reads FQNEAQ (reference sequence). V lost 1 base to trimming and J lost 3 bases, with 7 bases between them. Here the CDR3 reads CASSLGAIYEQYF. The CDR3, as DNA: TGTGCCAGCAGCTTAGGAGCAATCTACGAGCAGTACTTC.

The sample holds one count of this clone. V is TRBV6-1 and J is TRBJ2-7, with unresolved D. The germline gives CDR1 MNHNS, CDR2 SASEGT. V shed 7 bases and J shed 4 bases, with 14 bases lying between them. The CDR3 runs 13 residues. DNA for the CDR3: TGTGCCAGCAACCCCACGGGTGGGTACGAGCAGTACTTC. Translated: CASNPTGGYEQYF.

This chain joins TRBV19 and TRBJ1-1; D remains unclear. Germline assignment: CDR1 LNHDA and CDR2 SQIVND (reference sequence). The V end was cut by 2 bases, the J end by 2 bases, with 9 bases between. The length of the CDR3 is 14 residues. The CDR3 sequence: CASSIRQGNTEAFF. DNA for the CDR3: TGTGCCAGTAGTATAAGACAAGGAAACACTGAAGCTTTCTTT. Filled out from reference TRBV19 and TRBJ1-1, the complete variable domain reads DGGITQSPKYLFRKEGQNVTLSCEQNLNHDAMYWYRQDPGQGLRLIYYSQIVNDFQKGDIAEGYSVSREKKESFPLTVTSAQKNPTAFYLCASSIRQGNTEAFFGQGTRLTVV.

This chain connects TRBV9 to TRBJ1-5; D gene ambiguous. The CDR3 spans 12 residues. Germline CDR1 is SGDLS and CDR2 is YYNGEE. Trimming took 5 bases from V and 7 from J, leaving 10 bases between them. As DNA, the CDR3 is TGTGCCAGCAGTTCTAACGGGCAGCCCCAGCATTTT. This translates into CASSSNGQPQHF.

The chain employs TRBV7-8 and TRBJ1-2, with 8 positions matching TRBD1. J was trimmed by 1 base and V by 4 bases; bases with no gene match: 2. This CDR3 contains 14 residues. Germline CDR1 reads SGHVS; CDR2 reads FQNEAQ. The CDR3 DNA reads TGTGCCAGCAGCTCGGGACAGGATAACTATGGCTACACCTTC. This codes for CASSSGQDNYGYTF.

The chain joins TRBV19 to TRBJ1-3, with no clear D. V was pared by 5 bases and J by 2 bases, with 4 bases between. CDR3 size: 12 residues. In germline, CDR1 is LNHDA, CDR2 SQIVND (reference sequence). CDR3 DNA sequence: TGTGCCAGTAGTCCTACTGGAAACACCATATATTTT. Its protein is CASSPTGNTIYF.

V gene TRBV27 combines with J gene TRBJ1-1; D is uncertain. This CDR3 has 12 amino acids. Germline CDR1 reads MNHEY; CDR2 reads SMNVEV (reference sequence). V lost 10 bases to trimming and J lost 1 base, with 10 bases between them. This chain's CDR3 is CATRRRNTEAFF. The CDR3 DNA follows: TGTGCCACGCGGAGGCGGAACACTGAAGCTTTCTTT.

The chain joins TRBV30 to TRBJ2-3; D possibly corresponds to TRBD2 (5 bases). Germline-derived CDR1 and CDR2 are GTSNPN and SVGIG (reference sequence). V was cut by 0 bases and J by 9 bases, with 16 bases left in between. This CDR3 has 14 amino acids. The CDR3 DNA reads TGTGCCTGGAGTGTAAGGCGGGCACGAGAGACGCAGTATTTT. Translation: CAWSVRRARETQYF.

The chain uses TRBV28 and TRBJ2-7; 7 nucleotides match TRBD1. The germline gives CDR1 MDHEN, CDR2 SYDVKM. The ends lost 5 bases at V and 0 bases at J; junction bases unmatched: 7. This CDR3 is 15 amino acids long. CDR3 DNA sequence: TGTGCCAGCAGTCCACCCGGGACAGCCTCCTACGAGCAGTACTTC. It translates to CASSPPGTASYEQYF.

This clone occurred a few times. Other DNA sequences within the sample encode an identical CDR3. The chain combines TRBV6-1 with TRBJ1-1, with D uncertain. CDR3 length equals 13 residues. Between the trimmed V and J ends, which lost 3 bases and 2 bases, there was a span of 7 bases. Germline-derived CDR1 and CDR2 are MNHNS and SASEGT. The CDR3 here is CASSDRANTEAFF. DNA of the CDR3: TGTGCCAGCAGTGATAGAGCAAACACTGAAGCTTTCTTT.

This chain links TRBV10-1 with TRBJ1-5; D possibly corresponds to TRBD1 (5 bases). The V gene lost 5 bases and the J gene lost 6 bases, with 17 bases spanning the gap. This CDR3 spans 15 amino acids. The germline CDR1 and CDR2 sequences are WNHNN and SYGVQD (reference sequence). CDR3 sequence (DNA): TGCGCCAGCAGTAAGACAGTACCCCTCCGTCAGCCCCAGCATTTT. Translated: CASSKTVPLRQPQHF.

The rearrangement joins TRBV5-1 to TRBJ1-6, with no clear D. The germline gives CDR1 SGHRS, CDR2 YFSETQ. This CDR3 spans 15 amino acids. Trimming took 0 bases from V and 0 from J, leaving 4 bases between them. CDR3 nucleotide sequence: TGCGCCAGCAGCTTGGACAGCTCCTATAATTCACCCCTCCACTTT. This encodes CASSLDSSYNSPLHF.

This chain's CDR3 is CAISEVRGMKTQYF. In nucleotides, the CDR3 is TGTGCCATCAGTGAGGTCCGGGGGATGAAGACCCAGTACTTC. The rearrangement links TRBV10-3 to TRBJ2-5; possibly TRBD2 for D (6 bases). This CDR3 comprises 14 residues. Germline lookup yields CDR1 ENHRY and CDR2 SYGVKD. With 2 bases removed from V and 6 bases from J, the gap between germline ends came to 13 bases.

Concerning this clone itself: A read error may produce the germline difference seen at one junction end. The chain employs TRBV15 and TRBJ2-6; TRBD1 agrees at 8 bases. The CDR3 covers 18 residues. Germline V gene sequence: CDR1 LNHNV, CDR2 YYDKDF (reference sequence). CDR3 nucleotide sequence: TGTGCCACCACCAGAAGGACAGGGTGGGAGAGCGGGGCCAACGTCCTGACTTTC. As protein: CATTRRTGWESGANVLTF. The full variable domain, in which reference TRBV15 and TRBJ2-6 provide the parts outside the CDR3, is DAMVIQNPRYQVTQFGKPVTLSCSQTLNHNVMYWYQQKSSQAPKLLFHYYDKDFNNEADTPDNFQSRRPNTSFCFLDIRSPGLGDTAMYLCATTRRTGWESGANVLTFGAGSRLTVL.

This chain links TRBV29-1 with TRBJ1-2; TRBD1 matches 7 bases. There are 11 residues in the CDR3. The V gene's germline CDR1 is SQVTM and CDR2 ANQGSEA. V dropped 4 bases and J dropped 7; count of bases not matched to a gene: 3. The CDR3 nucleotides are TGCAGCGTTGGGACAGGAGTTGGCTACACCTTC. Translation gives CSVGTGVGYTF.

The chain uses TRBV11-2 and TRBJ2-2; perhaps TRBD1 as D (5 bases). V dropped 3 bases and J dropped 4 bases, with 18 bases sitting between them. Germline V gene data show CDR1 as SGHAT and CDR2 as FQNNGV. The CDR3 is made up of 17 amino acids. CDR3 sequence reads: CASSLGPNRSPTGELFF. For the CDR3, the DNA is TGTGCCAGCAGCTTGGGCCCTAACAGGTCCCCCACCGGGGAGCTGTTTTTT.

The rearrangement joins TRBV7-8 to TRBJ1-5; 7 positions agree with TRBD1. CDR1 SGHVS and CDR2 FQNEAQ come from the germline V gene. The V gene end was trimmed by 5 bases and the J gene end by 1 base; junction bases not matched to a gene: 5. The CDR3 runs 15 residues. As DNA, the CDR3 is TGTGCCAGCAGCCTACAGGGGTGGAGCAATCAGCCCCAGCATTTT. Protein: CASSLQGWSNQPQHF.

V and J are TRBV27 and TRBJ1-1, with D tentatively TRBD1 (5 bases). Trimming removed 6 bases at V and 11 bases at J, with 16 bases between. This CDR3 comprises 12 residues. CDR1 and CDR2 from the germline V gene are MNHEY and SMNVEV (reference sequence). The CDR3 nucleotides read TGTGCCAGCAGCCCGGGACTGACGATGGCTTTCTTT. It is translated as CASSPGLTMAFF.

CDR3 in DNA: TGTGCCAGCATTACCACTACAGGGGTGAACACCGGGGAGCTGTTTTTT. Translation gives CASITTTGVNTGELFF. V is TRBV7-2 and J is TRBJ2-2; 7 positions agree with TRBD1. The CDR3 runs to 16 residues. CDR1 SGHTA and CDR2 FQGNSA come from the germline V gene. With V trimmed by 7 bases and J by 1 base, 9 bases remained unmatched.

V gene TRBV6-4 combines with J gene TRBJ2-3; 8 bases line up with TRBD2. Trimming at V came to 3 bases and at J to 1 base, leaving 0 bases not matched to a gene. The CDR3 is 14 residues long. CDR1 is MRHNA, CDR2 SNTAGT, per germline. The CDR3 nucleotides are TGTGCCAGCAGTGAAGCGGGGGGCACAGATACGCAGTATTTT. This codes for CASSEAGGTDTQYF.